A selection of T cell receptor beta chains follows, all from one sample in a study of cytomegalovirus exposure and HLA in healthy donors. TCRdb keeps only in-frame clones here, not all; method: immunoSEQ multiplex PCR. The table lists around 120,000 clones, 80% to 85% of them singletons. The sequenced sample consisted of PBMCs. Every receptor here comes from a man younger than 35 in good health and CMV-seronegative. Both conserved end residues are part of each CDR3. D genes are given only for firm matches. Clone size is not always given. Where it is, it says once, few, many or a class for expanded clones.

J gene: TRBJ2-7; D gene: TRBD1; V gene: TRBV4-1; clone size: -; CDR3 protein: CASSQERLDRDEQYF; CDR3 DNA: TGCGCCAGCAGCCAAGAGCGCCTCGACAGGGACGAGCAGTACTTC
J gene: TRBJ1-4; D gene: -; V gene: TRBV4-3; clone size: -; CDR3 protein: CASSPAGSEKLFF; CDR3 DNA: TGCGCCAGCAGCCCCGCAGGTAGTGAAAAACTGTTTTTT
J gene: TRBJ2-1; D gene: -; V gene: TRBV27; clone size: once; CDR3 protein: CASSLTLYNEQFF; CDR3 DNA: TGTGCCAGCAGTTTGACACTTTACAATGAGCAGTTCTTC
J gene: TRBJ2-3; D gene: TRBD1; V gene: TRBV30; clone size: -; CDR3 protein: CAWSRGDRGQDTQYF; CDR3 DNA: TGTGCCTGGAGCCGGGGGGACAGGGGGCAAGATACGCAGTATTTT
J gene: TRBJ1-1; D gene: -; V gene: TRBV5-1; clone size: -; CDR3 protein: CASRVSNTEAFF; CDR3 DNA: TGCGCCAGCCGGGTGTCGAACACTGAAGCTTTCTTT
J gene: TRBJ1-1; D gene: -; V gene: TRBV5-4; clone size: -; CDR3 protein: CASSLARGRGLDTEAFF; CDR3 DNA: TGTGCCAGCAGCTTGGCCCGCGGGCGCGGCTTGGACACTGAAGCTTTCTTT
J gene: TRBJ1-5; D gene: -; V gene: TRBV28; clone size: -; CDR3 protein: CASSSEGRNNQPQHF; CDR3 DNA: TGTGCCAGCAGTTCCGAGGGCCGCAATAATCAGCCCCAGCATTTT
J gene: TRBJ1-2; D gene: TRBD1; V gene: TRBV9; clone size: -; CDR3 protein: CASSSGTGTGVYGYTF; CDR3 DNA: TGTGCCAGCAGCTCAGGGACCGGGACAGGGGTCTATGGCTACACCTTC
J gene: TRBJ1-2; D gene: -; V gene: TRBV20-1; clone size: -; CDR3 protein: CSARETPYSF; CDR3 DNA: TGCAGTGCTAGAGAGACACCATACTCCTTC
J gene: TRBJ2-1; D gene: TRBD2; V gene: TRBV19; clone size: -; CDR3 protein: CASSISASGGARNEQFF; CDR3 DNA: TGTGCCAGTAGTATCTCCGCTAGCGGGGGGGCTCGGAATGAGCAGTTCTTC
J gene: TRBJ1-4; D gene: -; V gene: TRBV19; clone size: few; CDR3 protein: CASSTQGTRESF; CDR3 DNA: TGTGCCAGTAGTACCCAAGGGACACGGGAATCTTTT
J gene: TRBJ2-6; D gene: -; V gene: TRBV10-3; clone size: -; CDR3 protein: CAISEGRTGANVLTF; CDR3 DNA: TGTGCCATCTCGGAGGGTAGGACTGGGGCCAACGTCCTGACTTTC
J gene: TRBJ1-2; D gene: -; V gene: TRBV20-1; clone size: -; CDR3 protein: CSASSYYGYTF; CDR3 DNA: TGCAGTGCTAGTTCTTACTATGGCTACACCTTC
J gene: TRBJ2-7; D gene: -; V gene: TRBV30; clone size: -; CDR3 protein: CAWSVRGGGLRYF; CDR3 DNA: TGTGCCTGGAGTGTAAGGGGTGGGGGCCTGCGGTACTTC
J gene: TRBJ1-6; D gene: -; V gene: TRBV7-9; clone size: -; CDR3 protein: CASSLGQGTRSPLHF; CDR3 DNA: TGTGCCAGCAGCTTAGGGCAGGGAACGCGATCACCCCTCCACTTT
J gene: TRBJ2-7; D gene: -; V gene: TRBV19; clone size: few; CDR3 protein: CASSIGYDSSYEQYF; CDR3 DNA: TGTGCCAGTAGTATTGGCTACGACAGTTCCTACGAGCAGTACTTC
J gene: TRBJ2-3; D gene: -; V gene: TRBV30; clone size: -; CDR3 protein: CAWDAGVTDTQYF; CDR3 DNA: TGTGCCTGGGACGCAGGGGTCACAGATACGCAGTATTTT
J gene: TRBJ2-7; D gene: -; V gene: TRBV2; clone size: -; CDR3 protein: CASTDMKRISYEQYF; CDR3 DNA: TGTGCCAGCACCGATATGAAGAGGATCTCCTACGAGCAGTACTTC
J gene: TRBJ2-1; D gene: -; V gene: TRBV4-1; clone size: -; CDR3 protein: CASSHWSLEEQFF; CDR3 DNA: TGCGCCAGCAGCCATTGGTCCTTAGAGGAGCAGTTCTTC
J gene: TRBJ2-5; D gene: -; V gene: TRBV18; clone size: -; CDR3 protein: CASSPRFLAGGGETQYF; CDR3 DNA: TGTGCCAGCTCACCACGATTTTTAGCAGGGGGAGGAGAGACCCAGTACTTC
J gene: TRBJ1-1; D gene: -; V gene: TRBV6-1; clone size: few; CDR3 protein: CASSEGQAGNTEAFF; CDR3 DNA: TGTGCCAGCAGTGAAGGACAGGCCGGGAACACTGAAGCTTTCTTT
J gene: TRBJ1-6; D gene: TRBD1; V gene: TRBV30; clone size: -; CDR3 protein: CAWSRTVQGESSPLHF; CDR3 DNA: TGTGCCTGGAGTCGAACCGTCCAGGGGGAAAGTTCACCCCTCCACTTT
J gene: TRBJ2-7; D gene: -; V gene: TRBV7-2; clone size: few; CDR3 protein: CASSLVGESSYEQYF; CDR3 DNA: TGTGCCAGCAGCTTAGTGGGCGAAAGCTCCTACGAGCAGTACTTC
J gene: TRBJ1-6; D gene: -; V gene: TRBV2; clone size: -; CDR3 protein: CASSEQGKRPLHF; CDR3 DNA: TGTGCCAGCAGTGAACAGGGGAAGAGACCCCTCCACTTT
J gene: TRBJ2-7; D gene: -; V gene: TRBV27; clone size: -; CDR3 protein: CASSFAGGTYEQYF; CDR3 DNA: TGTGCCAGCAGTTTTGCAGGGGGGACCTACGAGCAGTACTTC
J gene: TRBJ1-3; D gene: -; V gene: TRBV6-1; clone size: -; CDR3 protein: CASSETPGGSPLDTIYF; CDR3 DNA: TGTGCCAGCAGTGAAACCCCTGGGGGGAGCCCCCTGGACACCATATATTTT
J gene: TRBJ2-2; D gene: -; V gene: TRBV28; clone size: -; CDR3 protein: CASSYMTSSYTGELFF; CDR3 DNA: TGTGCCAGCAGCTACATGACTAGTTCCTACACCGGGGAGCTGTTTTTT
J gene: TRBJ1-1; D gene: TRBD1; V gene: TRBV5-6; clone size: -; CDR3 protein: CAGSPPGQGGNTEAFF; CDR3 DNA: TGTGCCGGCAGCCCCCCGGGACAGGGCGGGAACACTGAAGCTTTCTTT
J gene: TRBJ1-1; D gene: -; V gene: TRBV15; clone size: -; CDR3 protein: CATSLLLSGNTEAFF; CDR3 DNA: TGTGCCACCAGCCTTTTACTTTCAGGGAACACTGAAGCTTTCTTT
J gene: TRBJ1-5; D gene: -; V gene: TRBV7-2; clone size: -; CDR3 protein: CASSYGGNEPQHF; CDR3 DNA: TGTGCCAGCAGCTATGGGGGGAACGAGCCCCAGCATTTT
J gene: TRBJ2-7; D gene: -; V gene: TRBV6-5; clone size: -; CDR3 protein: CASRPRQKRGSEQYF; CDR3 DNA: TGTGCCAGCAGGCCACGACAGAAGAGAGGATCCGAGCAGTACTTC
J gene: TRBJ2-1; D gene: -; V gene: TRBV7-3; clone size: -; CDR3 protein: CASSLGRNEQFF; CDR3 DNA: TGTGCCAGCAGCTTAGGGCGCAATGAGCAGTTCTTC
J gene: TRBJ1-1; D gene: -; V gene: TRBV11-2; clone size: -; CDR3 protein: CASSFGEVVGEAFF; CDR3 DNA: TGTGCCAGCAGCTTCGGGGAAGTTGTGGGTGAAGCTTTCTTT
J gene: TRBJ2-7; D gene: -; V gene: TRBV5-1; clone size: -; CDR3 protein: CASAPAPGAPYEQYF; CDR3 DNA: TGCGCCAGCGCCCCCGCCCCGGGAGCCCCCTACGAGCAGTACTTC
J gene: TRBJ1-3; D gene: -; V gene: TRBV4-3; clone size: -; CDR3 protein: CASSQLAGKGGNTIYF; CDR3 DNA: TGCGCCAGCAGCCAATTAGCCGGGAAGGGTGGAAACACCATATATTTT
J gene: TRBJ1-3; D gene: -; V gene: TRBV4-3; clone size: -; CDR3 protein: CASSQDLAGSGNTIYF; CDR3 DNA: TGCGCCAGCAGCCAAGATCTGGCAGGGTCTGGAAACACCATATATTTT
J gene: TRBJ1-2; D gene: -; V gene: TRBV15; clone size: -; CDR3 protein: CATSRDTYGYTF; CDR3 DNA: TGTGCCACCAGCAGAGATACTTATGGCTACACCTTC
J gene: TRBJ1-3; D gene: -; V gene: TRBV15; clone size: once; CDR3 protein: CATSREVKAGNTIYF; CDR3 DNA: TGTGCCACCAGCAGGGAGGTCAAAGCGGGAAACACCATATATTTT
J gene: TRBJ1-1; D gene: -; V gene: TRBV19; clone size: few; CDR3 protein: CASSSGAQVNTEAFF; CDR3 DNA: TGTGCCAGTAGTAGCGGTGCCCAAGTGAACACTGAAGCTTTCTTT
J gene: TRBJ2-7; D gene: TRBD1; V gene: TRBV7-9; clone size: once; CDR3 protein: CASSLPRDRPSYEQYF; CDR3 DNA: TGTGCCAGCAGCTTACCTAGGGACAGGCCATCCTACGAGCAGTACTTC
J gene: TRBJ1-1; D gene: -; V gene: TRBV25-1; clone size: -; CDR3 protein: CASSVALRAEAFF; CDR3 DNA: TGTGCCAGCAGTGTTGCGTTAAGAGCTGAAGCTTTCTTT
J gene: TRBJ1-2; D gene: TRBD1; V gene: TRBV27; clone size: -; CDR3 protein: CASSSDREDGYTF; CDR3 DNA: TGTGCCAGCAGCTCAGACAGGGAGGATGGCTACACCTTC
J gene: TRBJ1-1; D gene: -; V gene: TRBV2; clone size: -; CDR3 protein: CASSQADWGPNTEAFF; CDR3 DNA: TGTGCCAGCAGTCAAGCGGATTGGGGGCCGAACACTGAAGCTTTCTTT
J gene: TRBJ1-6; D gene: -; V gene: TRBV9; clone size: -; CDR3 protein: CASSVGAANNSPLHF; CDR3 DNA: TGTGCCAGCAGCGTAGGGGCAGCAAATAATTCACCCCTCCACTTT
J gene: TRBJ1-3; D gene: -; V gene: TRBV2; clone size: -; CDR3 protein: CASSEARTGTGNTIYF; CDR3 DNA: TGTGCCAGCAGTGAAGCCCGCACGGGAACTGGAAACACCATATATTTT
J gene: TRBJ2-7; D gene: -; V gene: TRBV7-8; clone size: -; CDR3 protein: CASSPQGFSYEQYF; CDR3 DNA: TGTGCCAGCAGCCCACAGGGTTTCTCCTACGAGCAGTACTTC
J gene: TRBJ1-1; D gene: -; V gene: TRBV11-3; clone size: -; CDR3 protein: CASSRTAMNTEAFF; CDR3 DNA: TGTGCCAGCAGCAGGACTGCAATGAACACTGAAGCTTTCTTT
J gene: TRBJ1-5; D gene: -; V gene: TRBV28; clone size: -; CDR3 protein: CASSLVRSNQPQHF; CDR3 DNA: TGTGCCAGCAGTTTAGTCCGGAGCAATCAGCCCCAGCATTTT
J gene: TRBJ1-2; D gene: TRBD1; V gene: TRBV7-3; clone size: -; CDR3 protein: CASSFTGGRGYTF; CDR3 DNA: TGTGCCAGCAGCTTCACAGGGGGTCGGGGCTACACCTTC
J gene: TRBJ1-1; D gene: -; V gene: TRBV20-1; clone size: -; CDR3 protein: CSRGWAEAFF; CDR3 DNA: TGCAGTAGAGGCTGGGCTGAAGCTTTCTTT